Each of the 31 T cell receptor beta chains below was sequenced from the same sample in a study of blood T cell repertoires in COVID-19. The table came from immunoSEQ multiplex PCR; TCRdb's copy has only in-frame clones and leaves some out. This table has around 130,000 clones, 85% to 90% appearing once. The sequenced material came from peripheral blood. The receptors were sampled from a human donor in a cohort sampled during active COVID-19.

For the CDR3, the DNA is TGTGCCAGCAGCTTATCGACAGGGAACACTGAAGCTTTCTTT. This translates into CASSLSTGNTEAFF. The rearrangement links TRBV7-8 to TRBJ1-1, with D possibly matching TRBD1 (6 bases). Germline V CDR1 and CDR2: SGHVS, FQNEAQ. The CDR3 is 14 residues long. V was trimmed by 2 bases and J by 1 base, leaving 8 bases between them. Looking up the rest from reference TRBV7-8 and TRBJ1-1 gives the full variable domain: GAGVSQSPRYKVAKRGQDVALRCDPISGHVSLFWYQQALGQGPEFLTYFQNEAQLDKSGLPSDRFFAERPEGSVSTLKIQRTQQEDSAVYLCASSLSTGNTEAFFGQGTRLTVV.

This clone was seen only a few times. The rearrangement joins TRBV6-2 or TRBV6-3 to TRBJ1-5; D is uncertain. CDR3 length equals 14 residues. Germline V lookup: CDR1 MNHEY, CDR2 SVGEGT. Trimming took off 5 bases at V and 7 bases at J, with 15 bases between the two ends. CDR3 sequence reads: CASSNGVLRQPQHF. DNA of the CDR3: TGTGCCAGCAGTAACGGGGTCCTCCGGCAGCCCCAGCATTTT.

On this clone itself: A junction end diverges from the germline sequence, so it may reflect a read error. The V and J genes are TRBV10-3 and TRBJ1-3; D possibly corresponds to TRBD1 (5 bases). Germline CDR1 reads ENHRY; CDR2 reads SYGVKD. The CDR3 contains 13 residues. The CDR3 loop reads CAVRRGSGNTIYF. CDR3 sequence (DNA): TGTGCCGTCAGACGGGGGTCCGGAAACACCATATATTTT.

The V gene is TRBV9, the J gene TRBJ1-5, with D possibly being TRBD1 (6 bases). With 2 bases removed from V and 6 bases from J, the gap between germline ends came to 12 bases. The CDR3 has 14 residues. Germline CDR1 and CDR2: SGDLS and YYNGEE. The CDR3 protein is CASSVEGETQPQHF. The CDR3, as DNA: TGTGCCAGCAGCGTCGAGGGGGAAACTCAGCCCCAGCATTTT.

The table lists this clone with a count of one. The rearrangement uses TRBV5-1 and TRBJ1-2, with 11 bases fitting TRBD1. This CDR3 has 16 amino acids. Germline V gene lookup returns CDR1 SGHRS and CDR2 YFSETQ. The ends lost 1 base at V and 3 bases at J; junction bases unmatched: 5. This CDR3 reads CASSLRAGQGDYGYTF. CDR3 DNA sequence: TGCGCCAGCAGCTTGCGGGCGGGACAGGGGGACTATGGCTACACCTTC.

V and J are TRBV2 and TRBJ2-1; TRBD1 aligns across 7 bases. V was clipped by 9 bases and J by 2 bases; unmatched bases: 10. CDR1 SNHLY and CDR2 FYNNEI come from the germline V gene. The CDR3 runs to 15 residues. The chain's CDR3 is CARGTAIGTYNEQFF. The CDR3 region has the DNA TGTGCCAGGGGGACAGCCATTGGCACCTACAATGAGCAGTTCTTC.

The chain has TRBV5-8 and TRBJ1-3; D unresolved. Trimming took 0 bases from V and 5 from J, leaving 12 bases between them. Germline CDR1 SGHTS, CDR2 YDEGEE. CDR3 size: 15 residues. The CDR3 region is CASSLVGFGRNTIYF. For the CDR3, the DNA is TGTGCCAGCAGCTTGGTCGGGTTTGGAAGAAACACCATATATTTT.

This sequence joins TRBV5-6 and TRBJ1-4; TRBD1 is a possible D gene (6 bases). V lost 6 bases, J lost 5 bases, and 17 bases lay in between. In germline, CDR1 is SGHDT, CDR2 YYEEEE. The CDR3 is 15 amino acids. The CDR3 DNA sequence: TGTGCCAGCACCGGGCAGGGGAATGCGAATGAAAAACTGTTTTTT. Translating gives CASTGQGNANEKLFF.

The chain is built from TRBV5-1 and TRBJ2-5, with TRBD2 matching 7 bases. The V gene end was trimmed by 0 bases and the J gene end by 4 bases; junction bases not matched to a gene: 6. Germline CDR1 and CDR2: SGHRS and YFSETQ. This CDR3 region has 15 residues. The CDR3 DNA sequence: TGCGCCAGCAGCTTGGTTCTCGGGGAGGGAGAGACCCAGTACTTC. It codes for CASSLVLGEGETQYF.

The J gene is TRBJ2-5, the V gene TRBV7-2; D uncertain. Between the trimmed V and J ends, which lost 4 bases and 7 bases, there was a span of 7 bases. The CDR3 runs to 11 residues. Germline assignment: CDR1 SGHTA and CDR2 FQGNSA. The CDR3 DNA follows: TGTGCCAGCAGCTCCGCAGGGACCCAGTACTTC. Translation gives CASSSAGTQYF.

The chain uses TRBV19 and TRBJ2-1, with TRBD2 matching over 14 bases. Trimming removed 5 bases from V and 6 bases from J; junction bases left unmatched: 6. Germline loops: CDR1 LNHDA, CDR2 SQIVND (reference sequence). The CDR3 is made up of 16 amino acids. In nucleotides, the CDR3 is TGTGCCAGTAGTGCCCCGACTAGCGGGAGGGCCAATGAGCAGTTCTTC. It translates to CASSAPTSGRANEQFF.

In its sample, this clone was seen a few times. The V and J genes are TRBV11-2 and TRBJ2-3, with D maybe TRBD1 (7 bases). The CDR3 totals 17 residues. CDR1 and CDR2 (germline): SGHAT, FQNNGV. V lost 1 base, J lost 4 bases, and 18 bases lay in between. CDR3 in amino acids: CASSLVGGRQGPDTQYF. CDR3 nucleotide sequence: TGTGCCAGCAGCTTAGTTGGGGGGCGACAGGGCCCAGATACGCAGTATTTT.

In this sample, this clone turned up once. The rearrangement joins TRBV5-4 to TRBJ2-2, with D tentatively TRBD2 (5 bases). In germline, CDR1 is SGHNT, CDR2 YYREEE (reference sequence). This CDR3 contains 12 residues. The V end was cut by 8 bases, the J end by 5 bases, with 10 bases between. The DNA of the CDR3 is TGTGCCAGTCGAACGGGGACCGGGGAGCTGTTTTTT. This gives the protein CASRTGTGELFF.

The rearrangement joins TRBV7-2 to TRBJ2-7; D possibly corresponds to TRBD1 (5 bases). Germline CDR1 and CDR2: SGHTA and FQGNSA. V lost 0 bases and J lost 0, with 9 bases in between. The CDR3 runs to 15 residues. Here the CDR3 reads CASSLADGASYEQYV. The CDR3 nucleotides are TGTGCCAGCAGCTTAGCCGATGGGGCCTCCTACGAGCAGTACGTC.

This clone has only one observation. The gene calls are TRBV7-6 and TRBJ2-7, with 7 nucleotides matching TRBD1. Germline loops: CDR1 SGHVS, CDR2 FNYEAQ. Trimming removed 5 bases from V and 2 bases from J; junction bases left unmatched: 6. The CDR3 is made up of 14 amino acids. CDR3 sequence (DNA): TGTGCCAGCAGCCTCCACAGGGGACCCTACGAGCAGTACGTC. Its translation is CASSLHRGPYEQYV.

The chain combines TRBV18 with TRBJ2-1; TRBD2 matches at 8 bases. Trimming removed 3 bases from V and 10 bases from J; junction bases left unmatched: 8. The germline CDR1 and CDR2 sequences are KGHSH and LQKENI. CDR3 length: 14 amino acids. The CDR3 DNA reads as TGTGCCAGCTCACCTAGCGGGGTCCCCGGGGAGCAGTTCTTC. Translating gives CASSPSGVPGEQFF.

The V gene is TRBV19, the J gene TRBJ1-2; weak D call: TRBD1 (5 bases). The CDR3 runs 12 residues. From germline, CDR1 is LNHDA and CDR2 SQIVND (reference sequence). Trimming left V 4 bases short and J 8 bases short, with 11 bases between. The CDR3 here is CASSTSGLGYTF. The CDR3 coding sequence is TGTGCCAGTAGTACATCAGGGCTAGGCTACACCTTC.

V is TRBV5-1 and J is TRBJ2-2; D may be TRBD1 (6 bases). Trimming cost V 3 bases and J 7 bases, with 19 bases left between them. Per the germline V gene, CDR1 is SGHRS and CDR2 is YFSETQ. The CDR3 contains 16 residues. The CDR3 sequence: CASSYKQGSRGGELFF. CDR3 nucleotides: TGCGCCAGCAGCTACAAACAGGGTTCTCGAGGCGGGGAGCTGTTTTTT.

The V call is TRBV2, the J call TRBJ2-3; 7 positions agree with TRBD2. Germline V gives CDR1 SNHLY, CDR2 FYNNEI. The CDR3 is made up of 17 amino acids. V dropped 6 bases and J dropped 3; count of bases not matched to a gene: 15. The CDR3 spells CASSLLRAGRVTDTQYF. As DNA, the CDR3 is TGTGCCAGCAGCCTCTTGAGGGCAGGGAGGGTAACAGATACGCAGTATTTT.

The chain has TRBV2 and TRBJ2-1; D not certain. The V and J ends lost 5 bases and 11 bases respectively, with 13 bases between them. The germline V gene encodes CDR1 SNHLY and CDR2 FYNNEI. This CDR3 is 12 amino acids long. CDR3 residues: CASSPPLGQQFF. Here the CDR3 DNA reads TGTGCCAGCAGTCCACCTCTAGGCCAGCAGTTCTTC. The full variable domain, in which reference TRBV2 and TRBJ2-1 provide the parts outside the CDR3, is EPEVTQTPSHQVTQMGQEVILRCVPISNHLYFYWYRQILGQKVEFLVSFYNNEISEKSEIFDDQFSVERPDGSNFTLKIRSTKLEDSAMYFCASSPPLGQQFFGPGTRLTVL.

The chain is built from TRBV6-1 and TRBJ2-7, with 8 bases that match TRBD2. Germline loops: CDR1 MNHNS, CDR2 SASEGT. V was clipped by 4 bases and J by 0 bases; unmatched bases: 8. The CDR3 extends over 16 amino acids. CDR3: CASSGVSSGSSYEQYV. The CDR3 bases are TGTGCCAGCAGTGGGGTATCGAGCGGGAGCTCCTACGAGCAGTACGTC.

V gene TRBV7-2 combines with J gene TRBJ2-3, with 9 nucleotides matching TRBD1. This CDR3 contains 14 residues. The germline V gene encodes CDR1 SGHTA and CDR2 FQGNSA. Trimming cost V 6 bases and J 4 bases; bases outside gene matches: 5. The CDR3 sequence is CASRRDRVPDTQYF. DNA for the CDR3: TGTGCCAGCAGGCGGGACAGGGTCCCAGATACGCAGTATTTT.

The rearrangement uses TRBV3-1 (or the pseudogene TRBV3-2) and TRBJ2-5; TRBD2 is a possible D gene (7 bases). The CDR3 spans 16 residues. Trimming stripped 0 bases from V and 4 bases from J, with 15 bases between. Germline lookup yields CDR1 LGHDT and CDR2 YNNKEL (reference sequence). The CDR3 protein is CASSQDPRGGRETQYF. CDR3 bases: TGTGCCAGCAGCCAAGATCCCAGGGGAGGGCGAGAGACCCAGTACTTC.

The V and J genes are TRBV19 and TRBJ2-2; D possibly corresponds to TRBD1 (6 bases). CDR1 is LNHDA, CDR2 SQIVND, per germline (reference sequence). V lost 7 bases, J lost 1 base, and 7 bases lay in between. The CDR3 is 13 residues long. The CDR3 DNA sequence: TGTGCCAGTAACAGGGAGAACACCGGGGAGCTGTTTTTT. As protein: CASNRENTGELFF. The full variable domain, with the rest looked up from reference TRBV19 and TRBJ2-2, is DGGITQSPKYLFRKEGQNVTLSCEQNLNHDAMYWYRQDPGQGLRLIYYSQIVNDFQKGDIAEGYSVSREKKESFPLTVTSAQKNPTAFYLCASNRENTGELFFGEGSRLTVL.

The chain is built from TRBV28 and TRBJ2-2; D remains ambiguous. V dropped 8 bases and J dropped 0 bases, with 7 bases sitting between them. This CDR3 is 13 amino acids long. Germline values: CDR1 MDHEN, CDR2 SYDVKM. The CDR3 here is CASLNTNTGELFF. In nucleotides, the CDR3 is TGTGCCAGCCTGAACACGAACACCGGGGAGCTGTTTTTT.

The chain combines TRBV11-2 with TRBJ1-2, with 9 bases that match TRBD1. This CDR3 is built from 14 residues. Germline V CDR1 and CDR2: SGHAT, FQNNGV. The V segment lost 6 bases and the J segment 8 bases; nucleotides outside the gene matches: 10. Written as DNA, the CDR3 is TGTGCCAGCAGGACGGGACAGGGTGTGGGCGGCTACACCTTC. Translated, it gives CASRTGQGVGGYTF.

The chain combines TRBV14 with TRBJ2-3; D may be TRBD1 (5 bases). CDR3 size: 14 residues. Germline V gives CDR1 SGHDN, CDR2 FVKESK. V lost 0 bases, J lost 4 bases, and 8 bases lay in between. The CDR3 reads CASSQESRADTQYF. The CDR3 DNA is TGTGCCAGCAGCCAAGAGAGCAGGGCAGATACGCAGTATTTT.

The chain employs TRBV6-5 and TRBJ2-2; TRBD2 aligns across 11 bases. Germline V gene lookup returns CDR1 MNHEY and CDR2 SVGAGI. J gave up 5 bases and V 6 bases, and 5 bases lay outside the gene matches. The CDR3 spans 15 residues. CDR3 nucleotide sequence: TGTGCCAGCAGAACTAGCGGGAGTCGTACCGGGGAGCTGTTTTTT. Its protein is CASRTSGSRTGELFF.

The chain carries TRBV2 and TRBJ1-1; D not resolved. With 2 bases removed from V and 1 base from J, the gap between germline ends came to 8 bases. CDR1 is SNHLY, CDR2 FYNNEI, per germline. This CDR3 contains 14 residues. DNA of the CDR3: TGTGCCAGCAGTGAAATTCGGGGGAACACTGAAGCTTTCTTT. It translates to CASSEIRGNTEAFF.

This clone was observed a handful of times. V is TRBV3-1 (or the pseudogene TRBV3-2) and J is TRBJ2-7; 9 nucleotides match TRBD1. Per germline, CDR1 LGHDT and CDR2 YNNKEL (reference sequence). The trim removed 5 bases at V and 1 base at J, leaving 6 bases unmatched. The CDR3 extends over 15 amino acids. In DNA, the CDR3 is TGTGCCAGCAGCGGTACCGGGACAGGGTCCTACGAGCAGTACGTC. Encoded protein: CASSGTGTGSYEQYV.

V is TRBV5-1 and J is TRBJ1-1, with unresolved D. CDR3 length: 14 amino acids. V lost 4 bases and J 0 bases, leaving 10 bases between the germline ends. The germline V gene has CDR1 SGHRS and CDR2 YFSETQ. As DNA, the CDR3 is TGCGCCAGCAGCCTTAGTTCAATGAACACTGAAGCTTTCTTT. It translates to CASSLSSMNTEAFF.